A selection of T cell receptor beta chains follows, all from one sample in a study of OX40 agonist ivuxolimab in advanced cancers. The method was immunoSEQ multiplex PCR; TCRdb's version includes in-frame clones alone and lacks a portion of them. The table records 60,000 to 70,000 clones, 85% to 90% of them present only once. The sample was CD4+ or CD8+ T cells sorted from blood, taken in a trial of the OX40 agonist ivuxolimab. These receptors all come from an adult with an advanced solid tumor such as melanoma, head and neck, liver or kidney cancer. CDR3s include the opening cysteine and the closing phenylalanine or tryptophan.

cdr3_aa: CASSDRPEAYEQYF
v_call: TRBV2
j_call: TRBJ2-7
cdr3_length: 14

cdr3_aa: CAWSGTKLGEKLFF
v_call: TRBV30
j_call: TRBJ1-4
cdr3_length: 14

cdr3_aa: CASAATGASHEQYF
v_call: TRBV6-5
j_call: TRBJ2-7
cdr3_length: 14

cdr3_aa: CASSSRPLRHEQYF
v_call: TRBV27
j_call: TRBJ2-7
cdr3_length: 14

cdr3_aa: CASSIGRLEQFF
v_call: TRBV19
j_call: TRBJ2-1
cdr3_length: 12

cdr3_aa: CASSPEWGFNEQFF
v_call: TRBV27
j_call: TRBJ2-1
cdr3_length: 14

cdr3_aa: CASVGGQYEQYF
v_call: TRBV19
j_call: TRBJ2-7
cdr3_length: 12

cdr3_aa: CASSLSRGNEQFF
v_call: TRBV27
j_call: TRBJ2-1
cdr3_length: 13

cdr3_aa: CASGQGAREQYF
v_call: TRBV7-9
j_call: TRBJ2-7
cdr3_length: 12

cdr3_aa: CASSQEPEGAYGYTF
v_call: TRBV4-2
j_call: TRBJ1-2
cdr3_length: 15

cdr3_aa: CASYNGGHGYTF
v_call: TRBV19
j_call: TRBJ1-2
cdr3_length: 12

cdr3_aa: CASRTGLYGANVLTF
v_call: TRBV6-5
j_call: TRBJ2-6
cdr3_length: 15

cdr3_aa: CASSWGSSGKGEQYF
v_call: TRBV19
j_call: TRBJ2-7
cdr3_length: 15

cdr3_aa: CASSLFQTSGELRNEQFF
v_call: TRBV27
j_call: TRBJ2-1
cdr3_length: 18

cdr3_aa: CASSVGETLQIDGNEQFF
v_call: TRBV9
j_call: TRBJ2-1
cdr3_length: 18

cdr3_aa: CASQGSRNTEAFF
v_call: TRBV27
j_call: TRBJ1-1
cdr3_length: 13

cdr3_aa: CASSLEGLAGDGELFF
v_call: TRBV5-4
j_call: TRBJ2-2
cdr3_length: 16

cdr3_aa: CASSQGGTGGPDTQYF
v_call: TRBV4-1
j_call: TRBJ2-3
cdr3_length: 16

cdr3_aa: CASDTGGAFSEQYF
v_call: TRBV19
j_call: TRBJ2-7
cdr3_length: 14

cdr3_aa: CASSFDPSGLAGGPADTQYF
v_call: TRBV28
j_call: TRBJ2-3
cdr3_length: 20

cdr3_aa: CAGSFATSGTGELFF
v_call: TRBV5-4
j_call: TRBJ2-2
cdr3_length: 15

cdr3_aa: CASSGDRGRGNTIYF
v_call: TRBV5-1
j_call: TRBJ1-3
cdr3_length: 15

cdr3_aa: CASKLAGVDNEQFF
v_call: TRBV27
j_call: TRBJ2-1
cdr3_length: 14

cdr3_aa: CASRLGPGPEAFF
v_call: TRBV19
j_call: TRBJ1-1
cdr3_length: 13

cdr3_aa: CASGLDLGLSNEQFF
v_call: TRBV6-5
j_call: TRBJ2-1
cdr3_length: 15

cdr3_aa: CASRTGGYGYTF
v_call: TRBV19
j_call: TRBJ1-2
cdr3_length: 12

cdr3_aa: CASSPRVAVTNEQFF
v_call: TRBV7-9
j_call: TRBJ2-1
cdr3_length: 15

cdr3_aa: CASSRGGGFRAYEQYF
v_call: TRBV19
j_call: TRBJ2-7
cdr3_length: 16

cdr3_aa: CASSGGTTTYNEQFF
v_call: TRBV5-1
j_call: TRBJ2-1
cdr3_length: 15

cdr3_aa: CASSVGLAEGSYEQYF
v_call: TRBV19
j_call: TRBJ2-7
cdr3_length: 16

cdr3_aa: CASSPRRTSGPYNEQFF
v_call: TRBV9
j_call: TRBJ2-1
cdr3_length: 17

cdr3_aa: CATGKGGRAQPQHF
v_call: TRBV6-1
j_call: TRBJ1-5
cdr3_length: 14

cdr3_aa: CASSTTSGELFF
v_call: TRBV28
j_call: TRBJ2-2
cdr3_length: 12

cdr3_aa: CASSLFLAGSVNEQFF
v_call: TRBV28
j_call: TRBJ2-1
cdr3_length: 16

cdr3_aa: CASRFITEGRNQPQHF
v_call: TRBV28
j_call: TRBJ1-5
cdr3_length: 16

cdr3_aa: CASSPTGLRQETQYF
v_call: TRBV7-8
j_call: TRBJ2-5
cdr3_length: 15

cdr3_aa: CASSTQVDLAGVIKQYF
v_call: TRBV5-4
j_call: TRBJ2-7
cdr3_length: 17

cdr3_aa: CASSQDRGYNEQFF
v_call: TRBV4-1
j_call: TRBJ2-1
cdr3_length: 14

cdr3_aa: CASSFVLFSRRRKKGQGQSYEQYF
v_call: TRBV12-1
j_call: TRBJ2-7
cdr3_length: 24

cdr3_aa: CASSQVGVEAFF
v_call: TRBV4-1
j_call: TRBJ1-1
cdr3_length: 12

cdr3_aa: CSSPLSGTEAFF
v_call: TRBV29-1
j_call: TRBJ1-1
cdr3_length: 12

cdr3_aa: CASSLVKIWRGENTEAFF
v_call: TRBV7-2
j_call: TRBJ1-1
cdr3_length: 18

cdr3_aa: CASSPGLAGEETQYF
v_call: TRBV28
j_call: TRBJ2-5
cdr3_length: 15

cdr3_aa: CASSLQGIYEQYF
v_call: TRBV27
j_call: TRBJ2-7
cdr3_length: 13

cdr3_aa: CASSFEREDTDTQYF
v_call: TRBV28
j_call: TRBJ2-3
cdr3_length: 15

cdr3_aa: CASSQGTAYEQYF
v_call: TRBV19
j_call: TRBJ2-7
cdr3_length: 13

cdr3_aa: CASSQGNRGWVGYEQYF
v_call: TRBV4-1
j_call: TRBJ2-7
cdr3_length: 17

cdr3_aa: CASSLARATNEKLFF
v_call: TRBV28
j_call: TRBJ1-4
cdr3_length: 15

cdr3_aa: CASSIAGGTYNEQFF
v_call: TRBV9
j_call: TRBJ2-1
cdr3_length: 15

cdr3_aa: CASRTGKGYTF
v_call: TRBV27
j_call: TRBJ1-2
cdr3_length: 11

cdr3_aa: CASSYSGSGNQPQHF
v_call: TRBV6-5
j_call: TRBJ1-5
cdr3_length: 15

cdr3_aa: CASSLGLGYTF
v_call: TRBV7-2
j_call: TRBJ1-2
cdr3_length: 11

cdr3_aa: CASSLGDREAYEQYF
v_call: TRBV5-6
j_call: TRBJ2-7
cdr3_length: 15